The 23 T cell receptor beta chains below were found in one sample sequenced in a study of PD-L1 blockade in urothelial cancer. This sample's time point: peripheral blood 6 weeks after treatment start. Clones were read by immunoSEQ multiplex PCR, and TCRdb kept only the in-frame ones, dropping some. The sample has just over 40,000 clones, 80% to 90% seen once. The material was PBMCs, obtained around atezolizumab (anti-PD-L1) treatment. These TCRs come from a man in his 70s with urothelial cancer.

The genes are TRBV10-2 and TRBJ2-7, with 8 bases identical to TRBD2. V shed 7 bases and J 4 bases; nucleotides not matched to a gene: 9. The CDR3 sequence is 14 residues long. Germline V gives CDR1 WSHSY, CDR2 SAAADI. DNA for the CDR3: TGCGCCAGCAATCCGAGCGGGAGAATGTACGAGCAGTACTTC. Its protein is CASNPSGRMYEQYF.

The chain has TRBV19 and TRBJ2-7; weak D call: TRBD1 (5 bases). This CDR3 has 14 amino acids. Trimming took 5 bases from V and 3 from J, leaving 14 bases between them. In germline, CDR1 is LNHDA, CDR2 SQIVND (reference sequence). The CDR3 DNA reads TGTGCCAGTAGTTCAGACAGCGCCCGCTACGAGCAGTACTTC. Translation: CASSSDSARYEQYF.

The chain recombines TRBV30 with TRBJ1-5; the D gene is possibly TRBD1 (5 bases). CDR1 and CDR2 (germline): GTSNPN, SVGIG (reference sequence). V was cut by 5 bases and J by 7 bases, with 15 bases left in between. This CDR3 contains 13 residues. This chain's CDR3 is CAWGPYQGQPQHF. CDR3 sequence (DNA): TGTGCCTGGGGCCCTTACCAGGGCCAGCCCCAGCATTTT.

This sequence joins TRBV2 and TRBJ2-5; 8 nucleotides align to TRBD2. Germline values: CDR1 SNHLY, CDR2 FYNNEI. This CDR3 spans 15 amino acids. V lost 7 bases to trimming and J lost 2 bases; unmatched junction nucleotides: 9. CDR3: CASNPSTSGQETQYF. DNA of the CDR3: TGTGCCAGCAACCCGTCCACTAGCGGACAAGAGACCCAGTACTTC.

The rearrangement links TRBV14 to TRBJ2-1; TRBD2 matches 11 bases. Germline V CDR1 and CDR2: SGHDN, FVKESK. The J segment lost 10 bases and the V segment lost 4 bases, leaving 9 bases of the junction unmatched. This CDR3 has 15 residues. The CDR3 sequence is CASSPRLAGMAEQFF. The DNA of the CDR3 is TGTGCCAGCAGCCCCCGACTAGCGGGAATGGCGGAGCAGTTCTTC.

The rearrangement uses TRBV6-1 and TRBJ2-3; D might be TRBD1 (6 bases). The V and J ends lost 3 bases and 1 base respectively, with 14 bases between them. Germline-derived CDR1 and CDR2 are MNHNS and SASEGT. This CDR3 region has 16 residues. As DNA, the CDR3 is TGTGCCAGCAGTGATTCCTGGGGGCGGGGCACAGATACGCAGTATTTT. Protein sequence: CASSDSWGRGTDTQYF.

DNA for the CDR3: TGTGCCAGCAGAAACCGCGGGTGGACTGAAGCTTTCTTT. Translated, it gives CASRNRGWTEAFF. V gene TRBV5-6 combines with J gene TRBJ1-1; D is undetermined. Trimming removed 5 bases from V and 5 bases from J, with 13 bases in between. Germline loops: CDR1 SGHDT, CDR2 YYEEEE. There are 13 residues in the CDR3.

V is TRBV5-6 and J is TRBJ2-2; tentatively, D is TRBD2 (6 bases). V lost 6 bases and J 6 bases, leaving 12 bases between the germline ends. Germline V CDR1 and CDR2: SGHDT, YYEEEE. The CDR3 totals 13 residues. The CDR3 region has the DNA TGTGCCAGCACCGGCGGGGTCGCCGGGGAGCTGTTTTTT. It is translated as CASTGGVAGELFF.

The V and J genes are TRBV21-1 and TRBJ2-2; TRBD1, the table's D call, lacks a check against the DNA. TRBV21-1 is described as a pseudogene. The CDR3 runs to 16 residues. Here the CDR3 reads CASSKDGTGDTGELFF. CDR3 bases: TGTGCCAGCAGCAAAGATGGGACAGGGGACACCGGGGAGCTGTTTTTT.

This rearrangement joins TRBV2 to TRBJ2-7, with 7 positions matching TRBD2. This CDR3 has 14 amino acids. Germline V gives CDR1 SNHLY, CDR2 FYNNEI. Unmatched junction bases numbered 6, after V lost 5 bases and J lost 2 bases. The CDR3: CASSLSSGAYEQYF. The DNA for the CDR3 is TGTGCCAGCAGTCTTTCTAGCGGAGCCTACGAGCAGTACTTC.

This clone was detected only once. This chain links TRBV7-2 with TRBJ2-1; D may be TRBD2 (5 bases). Trimming cost V 1 base and J 5 bases, with 15 bases left between them. Per germline, CDR1 SGHTA and CDR2 FQGNSA. The CDR3 loop spans 16 amino acids. The CDR3: CASSLGGLGRNNEQFF. The CDR3 DNA reads as TGTGCCAGCAGCTTAGGCGGTCTGGGGAGAAACAATGAGCAGTTCTTC.

CDR3 in DNA: TGTGCCAGCAGCTTATGGGGGGGGACTGAAGCTTTCTTT. The encoded protein is CASSLWGGTEAFF. The rearrangement joins TRBV7-9 to TRBJ1-1, with D possibly being TRBD1 (5 bases). Trimming cost V 2 bases and J 5 bases, with 9 bases left between them. This CDR3 has 13 residues. Germline CDR1 is SEHNR and CDR2 is FQNEAQ (reference sequence).

Concerning this clone itself: Within the sample, other DNA sequences also encode this same CDR3. V usage is TRBV7-6 and J usage is TRBJ2-7; 8 positions match TRBD1. V was pared by 5 bases and J by 1 base, with 7 bases of the junction left unmatched. Germline V CDR1 and CDR2: SGHVS, FNYEAQ. CDR3 length: 15 residues. The CDR3 nucleotides read TGTGCCAGCAGCCTCGACAGGGGCCCTTCCTACGAGCAGTACTTC. This codes for CASSLDRGPSYEQYF.

This chain joins TRBV30 and TRBJ1-6; TRBD1 is a possible D gene (6 bases). With 1 base removed from V and 0 bases from J, the gap between germline ends came to 13 bases. The V gene's germline CDR1 is GTSNPN and CDR2 SVGIG (reference sequence). This CDR3 is 17 amino acids long. DNA of the CDR3: TGTGCCTGGAGTGACGACAGGCGGAGCTCCTATAATTCACCCCTCCACTTT. Translating gives CAWSDDRRSSYNSPLHF.

The rearrangement joins TRBV7-8 to TRBJ2-7, with D possibly TRBD2 on 6 matching bases. This CDR3 has 14 residues. Looked up from germline, CDR1 is SGHVS and CDR2 is FQNEAQ. V was clipped by 3 bases and J by 0 bases, with 9 bases between them. CDR3: CASSFAGTSYEQYF. In nucleotides, the CDR3 is TGTGCCAGCAGCTTTGCGGGAACCTCCTACGAGCAGTACTTC.

The chain employs TRBV6-1 and TRBJ2-1, with D unresolved. The germline V and J ends were trimmed by 5 bases and 8 bases, with 10 bases remaining between them. CDR3 length equals 12 residues. Per the germline V gene, CDR1 is MNHNS and CDR2 is SASEGT. This chain's CDR3 is CASSSRSDEQFF. In DNA form, the CDR3 reads TGTGCCAGCAGTAGTCGGAGCGATGAGCAGTTCTTC.

This clone occurred a few times. V usage is TRBV7-9 and J usage is TRBJ1-3; 8 nucleotides align to TRBD1. The junction had 3 bases not matched to a gene; V was cut back by 5 bases and J by 0 bases. The V gene's germline CDR1 is SEHNR and CDR2 FQNEAQ (reference sequence). CDR3 length: 15 residues. The CDR3 nucleotides read TGTGCCAGCAGCCCCCAGGGGGCCTCTGGAAACACCATATATTTT. Amino acids: CASSPQGASGNTIYF.

The chain is built from TRBV11-3 and TRBJ2-1; 14 nucleotides agree with TRBD2. This CDR3 has 16 residues. The germline CDR1 and CDR2 sequences are SGHNT and YENEEA. The junction had 2 bases not matched to a gene; V was cut back by 4 bases and J by 3 bases. The CDR3 here is CASSSGTSGGYNEQFF. CDR3 bases: TGTGCCAGCAGCTCCGGGACTAGCGGGGGCTACAATGAGCAGTTCTTC.

The DNA for the CDR3 is TGTGCCAGCAGTCTATTAAAGGGGGCCGACGGGGAGCTGTTTTTT. Translating gives CASSLLKGADGELFF. The chain is built from TRBV5-4 and TRBJ2-2; 7 positions agree with TRBD1. The CDR3 extends over 15 amino acids. Germline V CDR1 and CDR2: SGHNT, YYREEE (reference sequence). J gave up 7 bases and V 5 bases, and 11 bases lay outside the gene matches.

This clone was seen more than once but under ten times. The chain links TRBV4-1 to TRBJ2-3; no clear D. CDR3 length: 15 residues. The germline V and J ends were trimmed by 1 base and 6 bases, with 14 bases remaining between them. Per the germline V gene, CDR1 is MGHRA and CDR2 is YSYEKL. The CDR3 sequence is CASSQAWAARDTQYF. Here the CDR3 DNA reads TGCGCCAGCAGCCAAGCATGGGCCGCCAGGGATACGCAGTATTTT.

The CDR3, as DNA: TGTGCCAGTAGTACACTAGTTAGTCCGGGAAATGAGCAGTTCTTC. Translating gives CASSTLVSPGNEQFF. The V and J genes are TRBV19 and TRBJ2-1, with a possible D match to TRBD2 (5 bases). Trimming took 4 bases from V and 7 from J, leaving 17 bases between them. The CDR3 contains 15 residues. Germline CDR1 and CDR2: LNHDA and SQIVND (reference sequence).

The V gene is TRBV10-3, the J gene TRBJ1-1; the D gene is possibly TRBD1 (6 bases). Trimming left V 10 bases short and J 3 bases short, with 18 bases between. Germline values: CDR1 ENHRY, CDR2 SYGVKD. CDR3 length: 14 amino acids. In DNA form, the CDR3 reads TGTGCCACCCGACAGGATACGACGGACACTGAAGCTTTCTTT. This encodes CATRQDTTDTEAFF.

The chain is built from TRBV19 and TRBJ1-1, with 9 bases that match TRBD1. CDR3 length: 13 amino acids. Trimming took 6 bases from V and 4 from J; bases not matched to a gene: 3. Per germline, CDR1 LNHDA and CDR2 SQIVND (reference sequence). CDR3 amino acids: CASRGQGRTEAFF. The DNA of the CDR3 is TGTGCCAGTAGGGGACAGGGCCGCACTGAAGCTTTCTTT.